One sample yielded the 12 T cell receptor beta chains listed below, sequenced in a study of beta chain features in type 1 diabetes. General study findings and limits: All four CD4+ subsets from Type 1 diabetes patients carried moderately but significantly shorter TCRB CDR3s.

Their antigen targets remain unknown. Reverse transcribing all isolated RNA meant expressed TCRB transcripts were sequenced. TCRdb's table, derived via immunoSEQ multiplex PCR, lists solely in-frame clones and lacks some. The repertoire holds about 190,000 clones, with 7.8% as singletons. Sequencing was performed on central memory CD4+ T cells from blood. These receptor sequences come from a woman in her thirties or forties with type 1 diabetes.

This sequence joins TRBV4-3 and TRBJ2-2; perhaps TRBD2 as D (5 bases). Germline assignment: CDR1 LGHNA and CDR2 YSLEER. The CDR3 totals 15 residues. Trimming cost V 2 bases and J 0 bases, with 7 bases left between them. The CDR3 DNA reads TGCGCCAGCAGCCAACTACTAGCGAACACCGGGGAGCTGTTTTTT. Amino acid sequence: CASSQLLANTGELFF.

In this sample, this clone turned up a few times. This CDR3 is also generated by other DNA sequences in the sample. The rearrangement uses TRBV5-1 and TRBJ1-5, with TRBD1 matching 10 bases. V lost 2 bases and J lost 5; bases outside the gene matches: 1. CDR1 and CDR2 (germline): SGHRS, YFSETQ. This CDR3 is 14 amino acids long. CDR3 residues: CASSLGTGDQPQHF. Written as DNA, the CDR3 is TGCGCCAGCAGCTTAGGGACAGGGGATCAGCCCCAGCATTTT.

V and J are TRBV6-6 and TRBJ1-1; the D is unclear. Germline CDR1 reads MNHNY; CDR2 reads SVGAGI (reference sequence). The CDR3 is 16 amino acids. Trimming stripped 7 bases from V and 7 bases from J, with 25 bases between. The CDR3 coding sequence is TGTGCCAGCACCCCTGAGCCGGGAAAAGGGAATGTTGAAGCTTTCTTT. Translated: CASTPEPGKGNVEAFF.

Of note for this clone: Other DNA sequences in the same sample also yield this CDR3. The J gene is TRBJ1-2, the V gene TRBV27; 11 positions agree with TRBD1. Germline-derived CDR1 and CDR2 are MNHEY and SMNVEV (reference sequence). This CDR3 is 15 amino acids long. V trimming: 2 bases; J trimming: 3 bases; junction bases outside the gene matches: 2. CDR3 sequence reads: CASSLGTGGDYGYTF. The CDR3 coding sequence is TGTGCCAGCAGTTTAGGGACAGGGGGGGACTATGGCTACACCTTC.

Ten or more counts support this clone. CDR3 sequence: CSSFLPGGNEQFF. DNA for the CDR3: TGCAGCTCCTTCCTACCGGGGGGTAATGAGCAGTTCTTC. The J gene is TRBJ2-1, the V gene TRBV29-1; the match to TRBD2 covers 7 bases. The CDR3 has 13 residues. The V gene end was trimmed by 8 bases and the J gene end by 7 bases; junction bases not matched to a gene: 11. Looked up from germline, CDR1 is SQVTM and CDR2 is ANQGSEA.

This clone was detected a few times. This same CDR3 is encoded by further DNA sequences in the sample. DNA for the CDR3: TGCAGCGTTGGGCAGGGTGAAGAGACCCAGTACTTC. This encodes CSVGQGEETQYF. The chain has TRBV29-1 and TRBJ2-5; D might be TRBD1 (5 bases). V shed 4 bases and J shed 3 bases, with 9 bases lying between them. Looked up from germline, CDR1 is SQVTM and CDR2 is ANQGSEA. The CDR3 has 12 residues.

In nucleotides, the CDR3 is TGTGCCAGCAGCCGCGGACAGCTACAAGAGACCCAGTACTTC. Its translation: CASSRGQLQETQYF. The rearrangement links TRBV7-9 to TRBJ2-5; perhaps TRBD1 as D (6 bases). This CDR3 has 14 residues. V was pared by 5 bases and J by 2 bases, with 12 bases between. Germline CDR1 SEHNR, CDR2 FQNEAQ (reference sequence). Complete variable domain (other parts from reference TRBV7-9 and TRBJ2-5): DTGVSQNPRHKITKRGQNVTFRCDPISEHNRLYWYRQTLGQGPEFLTYFQNEAQLEKSRLLSDRFSAERPKGSFSTLEIQRTEQGDSAMYLCASSRGQLQETQYFGPGTRLLVL.

The table lists this clone with a few counts. The chain is built from TRBV5-1 and TRBJ1-3; TRBD1 might be the D (5 bases). The germline gives CDR1 SGHRS, CDR2 YFSETQ. V lost 3 bases to trimming and J lost 0 bases, with 7 bases between them. This CDR3 has 14 amino acids. CDR3 in DNA: TGCGCCAGCAGCTCCGACAGCTCTGGAAACACCATATATTTT. Amino acid sequence: CASSSDSSGNTIYF.

This chain connects TRBV7-2 to TRBJ2-1, with TRBD2 matching over 8 bases. CDR1 is SGHTA, CDR2 FQGNSA, per germline. There are 16 residues in the CDR3. V gave up 0 bases and J gave up 9 bases; unmatched junction bases: 10. The chain's CDR3 is CASSLAGTRRGGEQFF. CDR3 DNA sequence: TGTGCCAGCAGCTTAGCCGGGACTAGGAGAGGGGGTGAGCAGTTCTTC.

This clone was observed a handful of times. The chain carries TRBV10-3 and TRBJ2-5; the match to TRBD1 covers 9 bases. Germline loops: CDR1 ENHRY, CDR2 SYGVKD. The CDR3 length is 15 residues. Unmatched junction bases numbered 6, after V lost 2 bases and J lost 5 bases. CDR3 loop: CAISEGQGTWETQYF. The DNA for the CDR3 is TGTGCCATCAGTGAGGGACAGGGGACTTGGGAGACCCAGTACTTC.

The rearrangement joins TRBV19 to TRBJ2-6; D remains ambiguous. Germline CDR1 LNHDA, CDR2 SQIVND (reference sequence). The CDR3 extends over 13 amino acids. V lost 5 bases and J lost 3, with 5 bases in between. As DNA, the CDR3 is TGTGCCAGTAGTTTTCGTGGGGCCAACGTCCTGACTTTC. Encoded protein: CASSFRGANVLTF.

This clone has only a few counts. The chain has TRBV2 and TRBJ2-7; tentative D call: TRBD2 (6 bases). V was pared by 7 bases and J by 2 bases, with 15 bases between. This CDR3 has 14 amino acids. Germline V lookup: CDR1 SNHLY, CDR2 FYNNEI. The CDR3 sequence is CASIGRLQTYEQYF. Here the CDR3 DNA reads TGTGCCAGCATAGGGAGGTTGCAGACCTACGAGCAGTACTTC.